A single sample gave rise to the 11 T cell receptor beta chains below, sequenced in a study of T cells in Graves' hyperthyroidism and ophthalmopathy. The TCR beta CDR3 regions underwent amplification using RNA transcripts as the source. In the first-round RT-PCR of the TCR CDR3, the HTBI primer set was used. TCRdb processed the multiplex PCR reads anew with MiXCR; each CDR3 protein has one entry. The profile shows hundreds of thousands of distinct CDR3 sequences, around 21% of them singletons. Sequenced: blood. The receptors shown here come from a young man with Graves' ophthalmopathy.

A remark on this clonotype: One junction end does not reproduce the germline sequence, and a read error may be involved. This chain connects TRBV28 to TRBJ1-4; no clear D. Germline CDR1 MDHEN, CDR2 SYDVKM. The CDR3 has 15 amino acids. The CDR3 DNA sequence: TGTGCCTGCAGCCTCGGCCGGGTCCCTAATGAAAAACTGTTTTTT. Its protein product is CACSLGRVPNEKLFF.

This clonotype was counted at least ten times. The V and J genes are TRBV7-2 and TRBJ2-1; tentatively, D is TRBD2 (6 bases). Germline-derived CDR1 and CDR2 are SGHTA and FQGNSA. With 1 base removed from V and 4 bases from J, the gap between germline ends came to 14 bases. The CDR3 contains 16 residues. The CDR3, as DNA: TGTGCCAGCAGCTTAGACCGGGACTTGGCTTACAATGAGCAGTTCTTC. Protein sequence: CASSLDRDLAYNEQFF.

This clonotype was seen repeatedly, ten times or more. This rearrangement joins TRBV2 to TRBJ1-5, with 8 bases matching TRBD1. V lost 6 bases to trimming and J lost 3 bases; unmatched junction nucleotides: 7. The CDR3 contains 15 residues. The germline V gene encodes CDR1 SNHLY and CDR2 FYNNEI. The CDR3 DNA is TGTGCCAGCAGGCCCGACAGGGGAGTCAATCAGCCCCAGCATTTT. Its protein is CASRPDRGVNQPQHF.

CDR3 nucleotides: TGCGCCAGCAGCTTGGGACAGCTTTACAATGAGCAGTTCTTC. Its translation is CASSLGQLYNEQFF. The V call is TRBV5-1, the J call TRBJ2-1, with D possibly TRBD1 on 5 matching bases. This CDR3 is built from 14 residues. V lost 0 bases and J 4 bases, leaving 8 bases between the germline ends. Germline lookup yields CDR1 SGHRS and CDR2 YFSETQ. Using reference TRBV5-1 and TRBJ2-1 for the parts outside the CDR3, the full variable domain is KAGVTQTPRYLIKTRGQQVTLSCSPISGHRSVSWYQQTPGQGLQFLFEYFSETQRNKGNFPGRFSGRQFSNSRSEMNVSTLELGDSALYLCASSLGQLYNEQFFGPGTRLTVL.

The chain has TRBV4-3 and TRBJ2-2; perhaps TRBD1 as D (6 bases). The CDR3 contains 17 residues. Germline CDR1 LGHNA, CDR2 YSLEER. V dropped 0 bases and J dropped 3 bases, with 14 bases sitting between them. Written as DNA, the CDR3 is TGCGCCAGCAGCCAAGAGAAAGGGAAGGGGGACACCGGGGAGCTGTTTTTT. It is translated as CASSQEKGKGDTGELFF.

This clonotype was seen ten or more times. The chain has TRBV3-1 and TRBJ2-1; 10 nucleotides agree with TRBD2. The V and J ends lost 0 bases and 8 bases, in that order; junction bases with no gene match: 7. CDR3 length: 16 residues. Per the germline V gene, CDR1 is LGHDT and CDR2 is YNNKEL (reference sequence). The CDR3 protein is CASSQDTRLAGDEQFF. CDR3 DNA: TGTGCCAGCAGCCAAGATACGAGACTAGCGGGCGATGAGCAGTTCTTC.

V is TRBV9 and J is TRBJ2-7, with 7 positions matching TRBD1. Germline CDR1 SGDLS, CDR2 YYNGEE. The V gene end was trimmed by 3 bases and the J gene end by 0 bases; junction bases not matched to a gene: 6. The CDR3 sequence is 15 residues long. CDR3 loop: CASSADRIFSYEQYF. CDR3 coding DNA: TGTGCCAGCAGCGCGGACAGGATTTTCTCCTACGAGCAGTACTTC.

This chain connects TRBV5-1 to TRBJ2-5; 9 bases agree with TRBD2. This CDR3 has 16 amino acids. CDR1 SGHRS and CDR2 YFSETQ come from the germline V gene. V was clipped by 4 bases and J by 2 bases; unmatched bases: 9. CDR3 DNA sequence: TGCGCCAGCAGCCCGGGACCGACTAGCGGACAAGAGACCCAGTACTTC. Its protein is CASSPGPTSGQETQYF.

The sample holds many counts of this clonotype. This chain connects TRBV7-8 to TRBJ2-5; D assignment may be TRBD1 or TRBD2 (5 bases each). The CDR3 is 15 residues long. Germline V gene sequence: CDR1 SGHVS, CDR2 FQNEAQ. V was cut by 3 bases and J by 5 bases, with 16 bases left in between. The CDR3 region has the DNA TGTGCCAGCAGCTTGGAGAAGAGTTGGGGGGAGACCCAGTACTTC. Its protein product is CASSLEKSWGETQYF.

This clonotype was counted between two and nine times. The chain joins TRBV7-8 to TRBJ2-7; D is undetermined. This CDR3 comprises 16 residues. Germline V gene data show CDR1 as SGHVS and CDR2 as FQNEAQ. The V and J ends lost 2 bases and 1 base respectively, with 15 bases between them. The CDR3 is CASSLTPGAESYEQYF. The DNA of the CDR3 is TGTGCCAGCAGCTTAACCCCTGGAGCAGAATCCTACGAGCAGTACTTC.

There are many counts of this clonotype. This chain joins TRBV12-3 or TRBV12-4 and TRBJ2-2, with 10 bases matching TRBD2. The length of the CDR3 is 16 residues. The V segment lost 6 bases and the J segment 5 bases; nucleotides outside the gene matches: 9. The CDR3, as DNA: TGTGCCAGCAGCCGTACTAGCGGGATAGGGACCGGGGAGCTGTTTTTT. Its translation is CASSRTSGIGTGELFF.